The rows below give T cell receptor beta chains drawn from one sample of a study of OX40 agonist ivuxolimab in advanced cancers. Libraries were prepared by immunoSEQ multiplex PCR; TCRdb keeps only in-frame clonotypes and omits some of them. The data show 40,000 to 50,000 clones, with roughly 90% seen just once and under 0.7% held by the top ten. This specimen consisted of CD4+ or CD8+ T cells sorted from blood, obtained in a trial of the OX40 agonist ivuxolimab. The receptors stem from an adult with an advanced solid tumor such as melanoma, head and neck, liver or kidney cancer. Both conserved end residues are part of each CDR3. A D gene is named only where the DNA matches it firmly. Not every row has a clone size; where given, it reads once, few, many or a size class.

CASSDRKGSEAFF | TGTGCCAGCAGTGACCGGAAGGGGAGTGAAGCTTTCTTT | TRBV2 | . | TRBJ1-1 | .
CSVDRVGGAEQETQYF | TGCAGCGTTGATAGGGTCGGGGGGGCGGAGCAAGAGACCCAGTACTTC | TRBV29-1 | once | TRBJ2-5 | TRBD2
CASSLAKRNEQFF | TGTGCCAGCAGCTTAGCGAAGAGGAATGAGCAGTTCTTC | TRBV7-2 | . | TRBJ2-1 | .
CASSKTGTDTEAFF | TGTGCCAGCAGCAAGACAGGGACGGACACTGAAGCTTTCTTT | TRBV5-4 | . | TRBJ1-1 | TRBD1
CASSYYGNTPLHF | TGTGCCAGCAGTTACTACGGCAACACACCCCTCCACTTT | TRBV6-5 | . | TRBJ1-6 | .
CASSLDRPGRWGSPLHF | TGTGCCAGCAGTTTAGACCGCCCGGGCAGGTGGGGGTCACCCCTCCACTTT | TRBV5-4 | . | TRBJ1-6 | .
CASSPGLDGDTQYF | TGTGCTAGCAGCCCCGGACTAGATGGAGATACGCAGTATTTT | TRBV7-7 | . | TRBJ2-3 | TRBD2
CASSYGGQAEAFF | TGTGCCAGCAGTTACGGCGGACAGGCCGAAGCTTTCTTT | TRBV6-5 | . | TRBJ1-1 | TRBD1
CASSQSTDTQYF | TGCGCCAGCAGCCAGAGCACAGATACGCAGTATTTT | TRBV5-1 | . | TRBJ2-3 | .
CASSFGDRAEKLFF | TGTGCCAGCAGCTTCGGAGACAGGGCTGAAAAACTGTTTTTT | TRBV5-4 | . | TRBJ1-4 | TRBD1
CASSELVGAGSPLHF | TGTGCCAGCAGTGAATTGGTCGGGGCTGGTTCACCCCTCCACTTT | TRBV2 | . | TRBJ1-6 | .
CASRVPGQGHGYTF | TGTGCCAGCAGGGTTCCGGGACAGGGGCATGGCTACACCTTC | TRBV11-2 | . | TRBJ1-2 | TRBD1
CASSEAVQAWAFF | TGTGCCAGCAGTGAAGCTGTACAGGCGTGGGCTTTCTTT | TRBV2 | . | TRBJ1-1 | .
CASSLAQGRMSTNEKLFF | TGCGCCAGCAGCTTGGCACAGGGTCGAATGTCAACTAATGAAAAACTGTTTTTT | TRBV5-1 | . | TRBJ1-4 | .
CASSLAGGFGAQYF | TGTGCCAGCAGCTTAGCGGGGGGGTTCGGGGCCCAGTACTTC | TRBV7-8 | . | TRBJ2-5 | TRBD2
CASSFQASSYEQYF | TGCGCCAGCAGCTTTCAGGCGAGTTCCTACGAGCAGTACTTC | TRBV5-1 | . | TRBJ2-7 | .
CASSIAGLSNQPQHF | TGTGCCAGTAGTATAGCAGGGCTTAGCAATCAGCCCCAGCATTTT | TRBV19 | . | TRBJ1-5 | .
CASSVGQSEPYEQYF | TGTGCCAGCAGCGTCGGGCAATCCGAGCCCTACGAGCAGTACTTC | TRBV9 | few | TRBJ2-7 | .
CASSLAPTGNTEAFF | TGCGCCAGCAGCTTGGCGCCGACAGGGAACACTGAAGCTTTCTTT | TRBV5-1 | . | TRBJ1-1 | .
CASSEVGLADNEQFF | TGTGCCAGCAGCGAAGTGGGACTAGCGGACAATGAGCAGTTCTTC | TRBV11-1 | . | TRBJ2-1 | TRBD2
CASSQIQGALGSPLHF | TGTGCCAGTAGTCAAATACAGGGGGCGCTCGGTTCACCCCTCCACTTT | TRBV19 | . | TRBJ1-6 | TRBD1
CASSDEWGLPYF | TGTGCCAGCTCCGATGAGTGGGGTTTGCCGTACTTC | TRBV7-9 | . | TRBJ2-7 | .
CAVADTNQPQHF | TGTGCCGTCGCGGACACAAATCAGCCCCAGCATTTT | TRBV7-9 | . | TRBJ1-5 | .
CASSVGGEWSETQYF | TGTGCCAGCAGCGTAGGAGGGGAATGGTCGGAGACCCAGTACTTC | TRBV9 | . | TRBJ2-5 | .
CASSVVGTSGGTSTDTQYF | TGTGCCAGCAGCGTGGTTGGGACTAGCGGGGGGACTAGCACAGATACGCAGTATTTT | TRBV9 | . | TRBJ2-3 | TRBD2
CASSQVSPGGDWEETQYF | TGTGCCAGCAGCCAAGTATCCCCGGGGGGGGACTGGGAAGAGACCCAGTACTTC | TRBV14 | . | TRBJ2-5 | TRBD2
CSVEGQGASEQYF | TGCAGCGTTGAAGGGCAGGGGGCGAGTGAGCAGTACTTC | TRBV29-1 | . | TRBJ2-7 | TRBD1
CASGSSRGNGYTF | TGTGCCAGCGGGTCCTCGAGGGGGAATGGCTACACCTTC | TRBV11-3 | . | TRBJ1-2 | .
CASSEYPLPRGNSPLHF | TGTGCCAGCAGTGAATACCCTTTACCTCGCGGAAATTCACCCCTCCACTTT | TRBV6-1 | . | TRBJ1-6 | .
CASSPGQSGSTNEKLFF | TGTGCCAGCAGCCCGGGACAGTCCGGTTCAACTAATGAAAAACTGTTTTTT | TRBV7-9 | . | TRBJ1-4 | TRBD1
CASSQDPSEGGPTDTQYF | TGCGCCAGCAGCCAAGATCCAAGCGAGGGGGGGCCTACAGATACGCAGTATTTT | TRBV4-1 | . | TRBJ2-3 | .
CASSLKGGETQYF | TGTGCCAGCAGCTTGAAAGGCGGTGAGACCCAGTACTTC | TRBV7-2 | . | TRBJ2-5 | .
CASSLAGEAGELFF | TGCGCCAGCAGCTTAGCGGGGGAAGCCGGGGAGCTGTTTTTT | TRBV5-1 | . | TRBJ2-2 | TRBD2
CASSLAGGPETQYF | TGTGCCAGCAGCTTAGCGGGGGGGCCAGAGACCCAGTACTTC | TRBV7-2 | once | TRBJ2-5 | .
CSSQTGRTDTQYF | TGCAGTTCTCAAACCGGGCGCACAGATACGCAGTATTTT | TRBV29-1 | . | TRBJ2-3 | .
CASTVQVGGGQPQHF | TGTGCCAGCACCGTCCAAGTAGGGGGGGGGCAGCCCCAGCATTTT | TRBV5-5 | . | TRBJ1-5 | .
CASGSQGVRPTQYF | TGTGCCAGCGGGTCGCAGGGGGTCCGGCCGACCCAGTACTTC | TRBV27 | few | TRBJ2-5 | TRBD1
CATSRVRAVDTQYF | TGTGCCACCAGCAGAGTTCGGGCTGTAGATACGCAGTATTTT | TRBV15 | . | TRBJ2-3 | .
CASSVGGANTEAFF | TGTGCCAGCAGCGTAGGGGGGGCGAACACTGAAGCTTTCTTT | TRBV9 | . | TRBJ1-1 | .
CASSPGPSTDTQYF | TGTGCCAGCAGCCCGGGCCCCAGCACAGATACGCAGTATTTT | TRBV9 | . | TRBJ2-3 | .
CASSLGLRSGNTIYF | TGTGCCAGCAGCTTAGGTCTCCGCTCTGGAAACACCATATATTTT | TRBV13 | few | TRBJ1-3 | .